What follows is one TCR beta chain and its context. From the 5' RACE reads, TCRdb called clonotypes with MiXCR, one entry per CDR3 protein. Seen here are some 300,000 distinct CDR3 sequences, roughly 7.5% observed once, and the top ten hold roughly a sixth. The entry originates in a study of T cells after yellow fever vaccination. The CDR3 is 16 residues long. V lost 0 bases to trimming and J lost 5 bases; unmatched junction nucleotides: 9. Germline V gene data show CDR1 as DFQATT and CDR2 as SNEGSKA (reference sequence). Source: PBMCs, taken about 41 days after the first yellow fever vaccination. The V call is TRBV20-1, the J call TRBJ2-3; 9 nucleotides agree with TRBD2. This TCR was sampled from a man aged 18 to 30 who received the YFV17D yellow fever vaccine. CDR3 region: CSARDPKAGGRDTQYF. The CDR3 nucleotides are TGCAGTGCTAGAGATCCCAAAGCGGGGGGACGAGATACGCAGTATTTT.